These T cell receptor beta chains were read from a single sample in a study of T cells in Graves' hyperthyroidism and ophthalmopathy. Each CDR3 protein gets one entry after TCRdb re-called the multiplex PCR reads with MiXCR. Found here are about 840,000 distinct CDR3 sequences, 38% of them singletons; the top ten hold approximately 10%. Sequenced: blood. The receptor source for this set is a man younger than 35 with Graves' hyperthyroidism. Each CDR3 is given with its conserved first and last residue. The D gene is left open where the match is weak. Some rows mark clone size as missing; the rest say once, few, many or name a class of expanded clone.

v_gene	len	j_gene	d_gene	abundance	CDR3nt	CDR3aa
TRBV20-1	14	TRBJ2-7	TRBD1	.	TGCAGTGCGGGTGGACAGGGGGCGGTGTACGAGCAGTACTTC	CSAGGQGAVYEQYF
TRBV10-3	14	TRBJ1-4	.	many	TGTGCCATCAAACCGGGACAAGGGGGTGAAAAACTGTTTTTT	CAIKPGQGGEKLFF
TRBV7-9	13	TRBJ1-1	.	.	TGTGCCAGCAGCCTACAGCGACACACTGAAGCTTTCTTT	CASSLQRHTEAFF
TRBV15	16	TRBJ2-7	TRBD1	many	TGTGCCACCAGCAGAGATCAAGCAGGGGGCTTAAACGAGCAGTACTTC	CATSRDQAGGLNEQYF
TRBV29-1	13	TRBJ2-7	.	.	TGCAGCGTTGAGGCAGGGGTTGGGTACGAGCAGTACTTC	CSVEAGVGYEQYF
TRBV24-1	15	TRBJ2-5	.	many	TGTGCCACCAGTGCTCAGGGGATGGGGCAAGAGACCCAGTACTTC	CATSAQGMGQETQYF
TRBV4-1	18	TRBJ2-7	.	.	TGCGCCAGCAGCCAAGGGGGTCACGGAGGCCAGGACTTCTACGAGCAGTACTTC	CASSQGGHGGQDFYEQYF
TRBV7-9	15	TRBJ1-1	.	.	TGTGCCAGCAGCTTAGCGGTGGGGGCTAGCACTGAAGCTTTCTTT	CASSLAVGASTEAFF
TRBV7-9	15	TRBJ1-1	.	.	TGTGCCAGCAGTTCCTTATCCAGGGACCACACTGAAGCTTTCTTT	CASSSLSRDHTEAFF
TRBV6-1	15	TRBJ1-2	TRBD1	.	TGTGCCAGCAGCCGCCGACAGGGAGGGGGGTACGACTACACCTTC	CASSRRQGGGYDYTF
TRBV7-8	16	TRBJ1-3	.	.	TGTGCCAGCAGTCCTACCAGGGGTATAGGTGGAAACACCATATATTTT	CASSPTRGIGGNTIYF
TRBV20-1	10	TRBJ1-6	.	.	TGCAGTGAAGACGATTCACCCCTCCACTTT	CSEDDSPLHF
TRBV12-3/TRBV12-4	11	TRBJ2-2	.	.	TGTGCCAGCAGATCCGTGGGGGAGCCGTTTTTT	CASRSVGEPFF
TRBV2	14	TRBJ2-2	TRBD2	few	TGTGCCAGCCTCAGCCGGGGAGGGTCCGGGGAGCTGTTTTTT	CASLSRGGSGELFF
TRBV2	14	TRBJ1-1	.	many	TGTGCCAGTATCTTTTCGTCTTGGGACACTGAAGCTTTCTTT	CASIFSSWDTEAFF
TRBV12-3/TRBV12-4	14	TRBJ1-2	.	.	TGTGCCAGCAGTGCCACAGGGAGTTCGGAAGGCTACACCTTC	CASSATGSSEGYTF
TRBV15	16	TRBJ2-6	.	.	TGTGCCACCAGTTTTAGGGGGTTAATGGGGGCCAACGTCCTGACTTTC	CATSFRGLMGANVLTF
TRBV5-4	14	TRBJ1-5	.	few	TGTGCCAGCTTTGGCGGTGGGGTCAATCAGCCCCAGCATTTT	CASFGGGVNQPQHF
TRBV7-9	18	TRBJ2-5	TRBD2	.	TGTGCCAGCAGCCAAGAAGAGACTAGCGGGGAATGGGTAGAGACCCAGTACTTC	CASSQEETSGEWVETQYF
TRBV2	15	TRBJ1-1	.	.	TGTGCCAGCAGTTTAGGGGGGGCGCAGGGCACTGAAGCTTTCTTT	CASSLGGAQGTEAFF
TRBV4-1	15	TRBJ2-7	TRBD1	.	TGCGCCAGCAGCTCCCAAACCAGGGGGCTAAACGAGCAGTACTTC	CASSSQTRGLNEQYF
TRBV7-2	14	TRBJ2-7	.	.	TGCGCCAGCAGCCAAGATGCGCTAGTTGATGAGCAGTACTTC	CASSQDALVDEQYF
TRBV10-3	14	TRBJ2-5	.	.	TGTGCCATCAGCGACCGGGCTTCCCAAGAGACCCAGTACTTC	CAISDRASQETQYF
TRBV10-3	13	TRBJ2-3	TRBD2	few	TGTGCCATCAAGGAACTAGCGGGTGATACGCAGTATTTT	CAIKELAGDTQYF
TRBV7-2	17	TRBJ2-5	TRBD2	.	TGTGCCAGCAGTTTACCTTGGGGGGGACTAGCGGGAGAGACCCAGTACTTC	CASSLPWGGLAGETQYF
TRBV5-1	18	TRBJ1-4	TRBD1	.	TGCGCCAGCAGCTCTCCCCGGGGTCGAGGGACAGGTGGAGAAAAACTGTTTTTT	CASSSPRGRGTGGEKLFF
TRBV10-3	12	TRBJ1-5	.	.	TGTGCCAGCAGGTTCGGGAATCAGCCCCAGCATTTT	CASRFGNQPQHF
TRBV10-3	14	TRBJ1-5	TRBD1	many	TGTGCCACTGGACAGGGGATGGACAATCAGCCCCAGCATTTT	CATGQGMDNQPQHF
TRBV15	15	TRBJ2-7	TRBD2	many	TGTGCCACCAGCAGAGCGGGGACTAGGAACGACGAGCAGTACTTC	CATSRAGTRNDEQYF
TRBV11-3	15	TRBJ1-1	.	.	TGTGCCAGCAGCTTAAACCCGGAACAGGGAGATAGTACTTTCTTT	CASSLNPEQGDSTFF
TRBV5-1	20	TRBJ2-7	TRBD1	.	TGCGCCAGCAGCTTGGAGCCCCGCCCGCGCCGGACAGGGGGCCTCTACGAGCAGTACTTC	CASSLEPRPRRTGGLYEQYF
TRBV14	13	TRBJ2-2	.	few	TGTGCCAGCAGCCAGACCTTCACCGGGGAGCTGTTTTTT	CASSQTFTGELFF
TRBV15	12	TRBJ1-5	.	many	TGTGCCACCAGCAGTGGTAATCAGCCCCAGCATTTT	CATSSGNQPQHF
TRBV29-1	14	TRBJ2-7	.	many	TGCAGCGCCTCCCAACAAGGGACCTCCTACGAGCAGTACTTC	CSASQQGTSYEQYF
TRBV6-1	14	TRBJ1-2	TRBD1	.	TGTGCCAGCACCCAAGGACAGGGTGGCTATGGCTACACCTTC	CASTQGQGGYGYTF
TRBV4-1	12	TRBJ2-7	.	.	TGTGCCAGCAGCCAGGAGGGGCCCGAGCAGTACTTC	CASSQEGPEQYF
TRBV20-1	16	TRBJ1-3	.	few	TGCAGTGCTAGAGATATCAACGGGCCCCCTGGAAACACCATATATTTT	CSARDINGPPGNTIYF
TRBV11-2	14	TRBJ1-1	TRBD1	few	TGTGCCAGCTGGGACAGGGGTAGGAGTAGAGAAGCTTTCTTT	CASWDRGRSREAFF
TRBV9	17	TRBJ2-5	TRBD1	.	TGTGCCAGCAGCTCATTGCCCCGGACAGGGGTAAAAGAGACCCAGTACTTC	CASSSLPRTGVKETQYF
TRBV6-6	14	TRBJ1-6	TRBD1	.	TGTGCCAGCAGAACCGACAGGGACAGCTCACCCCTCCACTTT	CASRTDRDSSPLHF
TRBV15	15	TRBJ1-1	.	once	TGTGCCACCAGCCCACCGGACCCTGCGAACACTGAAGCTTTCTTT	CATSPPDPANTEAFF
TRBV20-1	14	TRBJ2-6	TRBD1	many	TGCAGTGCTTGGGACAGCTCTGGGGCCAACGTCCTGACTTTC	CSAWDSSGANVLTF
TRBV5-6	17	TRBJ2-6	.	.	TGTGCCAGCAGGGTGTGGAGGACGGTTTCTGGGGCCAACGTCCTGACTTTC	CASRVWRTVSGANVLTF
TRBV12-3/TRBV12-4	12	TRBJ2-2	.	.	TGTGCCAGCAATGGACTCATCGGGGAGCTGTTTTTT	CASNGLIGELFF
TRBV7-9	14	TRBJ1-1	.	.	TGTGCCAGCAGCCTAGACACCTTTTACGATGAAGCTTTCTTT	CASSLDTFYDEAFF
TRBV5-6	15	TRBJ2-7	TRBD1	.	TGTGCCAGCAGTTACCGGACAGGGGGCTCCTACGAGCAGTACTTC	CASSYRTGGSYEQYF
TRBV12-3/TRBV12-4	14	TRBJ1-1	.	.	TGTGCCAGCAGTTTGGGTGGTGTGGGGTCTGAAGCTTTCTTT	CASSLGGVGSEAFF
TRBV29-1	13	TRBJ2-7	.	many	TGCAGCGTTGAGGGGCATAGCTCCTACGAGCAGTACTTC	CSVEGHSSYEQYF
TRBV20-1	13	TRBJ2-7	TRBD2	.	TGCAGTGCTAGGGAGCGGGACTCCTACGAGCAGTACTTC	CSARERDSYEQYF
TRBV7-2	15	TRBJ2-5	TRBD2	.	TGTGCCAGCAGCGTTGTGCGGGGGGACCAAGAGACCCAGTACTTC	CASSVVRGDQETQYF
TRBV29-1	12	TRBJ1-5	.	many	TGCAGCGTTGAAGTCCAGGGGCAGCCCCAGCATTTT	CSVEVQGQPQHF
TRBV29-1	12	TRBJ1-2	TRBD1	once	TGCAGTCCTTTAACCGACAGGGGTGGCTACACCTTC	CSPLTDRGGYTF
TRBV2	14	TRBJ2-5	TRBD1	once	TGTGCCAGCACGGAGGACAGGGGGCCTGAGACCCAGTACTTC	CASTEDRGPETQYF
TRBV20-1	14	TRBJ1-2	TRBD1	few	TGCAGTGCTAGGCATGAACAGGGGGCCTATGGCTACACCTTC	CSARHEQGAYGYTF
TRBV7-9	14	TRBJ1-4	.	few	TGTGCCAGCAGCTTGGGAGCCGACGTTGAAAAACTGTTTTTT	CASSLGADVEKLFF
TRBV7-9	15	TRBJ2-7	TRBD2	.	TGTGCCAGCAGTTACTCACTAGCGGACTCCTACGAGCAGTACTTC	CASSYSLADSYEQYF